This T cell receptor (beta chain) was observed in a study of cytomegalovirus exposure and HLA in healthy donors. The PCR employed 60 Vbeta primers together with 13 Jbeta primers. TCRdb's copy holds only in-frame clones and misses some; the assay was immunoSEQ multiplex PCR. This table holds 100,000 or so clones, around 75% found once. The CDR3 loop spans 14 amino acids. Germline CDR1 is SGHVS and CDR2 is FNYEAQ. The trim removed 3 bases at V and 6 bases at J, leaving 7 bases unmatched. The receptor was isolated from a man in his forties or fifties in good health and CMV-seronegative. The material sequenced was PBMCs. V and J are TRBV7-6 and TRBJ2-7, with 8 positions matching TRBD1. In DNA, the CDR3 is TGTGCCAGCAGCTTGGAGAGAACAGGGGGCGAGCAGTACTTC. This sequence encodes CASSLERTGGEQYF.